This T cell receptor (beta chain) is from a study of control samples from healthy donors and cancer patients. TCRdb's table, derived via immunoSEQ multiplex PCR, lists solely in-frame clones and lacks some. This sample has 99,000 or so clones; about four fifths occur once, and the top ten carry roughly an eighth. V shed 5 bases and J shed 5 bases, with 19 bases lying between them. The CDR3 is 15 amino acids. Germline-derived CDR1 and CDR2 are SGHTA and FQGNSA. This receptor was identified in a woman aged 45-65 years in good health. The genes are TRBV7-2 and TRBJ2-7; D is perhaps TRBD1 (5 bases). Sequenced input: blood. CDR3 nucleotide sequence: TGTGCCAGCAGCCGCCCGGTGGGGCAGGGCCACGAGCAGTACTTC. Amino acid sequence: CASSRPVGQGHEQYF.